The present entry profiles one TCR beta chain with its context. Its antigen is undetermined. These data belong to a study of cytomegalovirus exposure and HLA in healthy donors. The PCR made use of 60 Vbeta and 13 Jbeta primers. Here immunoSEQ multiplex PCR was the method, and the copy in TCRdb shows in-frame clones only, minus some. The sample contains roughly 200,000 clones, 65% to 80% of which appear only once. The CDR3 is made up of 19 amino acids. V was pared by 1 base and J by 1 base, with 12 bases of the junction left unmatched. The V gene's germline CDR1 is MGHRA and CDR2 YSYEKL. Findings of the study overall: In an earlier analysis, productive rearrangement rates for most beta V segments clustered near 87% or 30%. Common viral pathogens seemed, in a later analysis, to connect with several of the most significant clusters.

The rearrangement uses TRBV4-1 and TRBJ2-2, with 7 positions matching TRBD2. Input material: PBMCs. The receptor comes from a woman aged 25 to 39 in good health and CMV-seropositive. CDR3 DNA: TGCGCCAGCAGCCAAGTGGGAGGTCGGTCGGGAGGGAACACCGGGGAGCTGTTTTTT. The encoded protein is CASSQVGGRSGGNTGELFF.